A selection of T cell receptor beta chains follows, all from one sample in a study of T cells in Graves' hyperthyroidism and ophthalmopathy. TCRdb analysed the multiplex PCR reads with MiXCR anew, one entry per CDR3 protein. The table lists 360,000 or so distinct CDR3 sequences, nearly 15% of them singletons. Specimen: blood. These receptors originate from a woman aged 55-69 years with Graves' ophthalmopathy. Both conserved end residues are part of each CDR3. The D gene is left open where the match is weak. Clone size is stated in some rows and not others, as once, few, many or a class when expanded.

length,D,V,size,J,DNA,CDR3
16,TRBD2,TRBV7-9,many,TRBJ2-6,TGTGCCAGAGCGCGGACTAGCGGGAGAGGGGCCAACGTCCTGACTTTC,CARARTSGRGANVLTF
16,TRBD2,TRBV20-1,many,TRBJ2-5,TGCAGTGCCGAGCCAATTAGCGGGAAGTACGCGGAGACCCAGTACTTC,CSAEPISGKYAETQYF
15,TRBD1,TRBV6-1,many,TRBJ2-7,TGTGCCAGCAGGGTAAACCGGGACAGCACCTACGAGCAGTACTTC,CASRVNRDSTYEQYF
15,NA,TRBV10-3,many,TRBJ1-4,TGTGCCATCAGTGATCCCCTCAGGGTGGGCGAAAAACTGTTTTTT,CAISDPLRVGEKLFF
14,NA,TRBV7-9,many,TRBJ2-5,TGTGCCAGCAGCTTACCTGCAGAGGGGCAGACCCAGTACTTC,CASSLPAEGQTQYF
15,NA,TRBV7-2,many,TRBJ2-1,TGTGCCAGCAGCGCCGTACACAGCTCCTACAATGAGCAGTTCTTC,CASSAVHSSYNEQFF
14,NA,TRBV19,few,TRBJ2-7,TGTGCCAGTAGTACCACCGGCAGGGTTAACGAGCAGTACTTC,CASSTTGRVNEQYF
14,NA,TRBV30,many,TRBJ2-1,TGTGCCTGGGCCGACCGACTCCTGGGAAATGAGCAGTTCTTC,CAWADRLLGNEQFF
20,TRBD2,TRBV2,NA,TRBJ2-7,TGTGCCAGCAGTTACTCTCTAGCGGAAGCGAACACCGGGGAGCTGTACGAGCAGTACTTC,CASSYSLAEANTGELYEQYF
16,TRBD1,TRBV24-1,few,TRBJ2-2,TGTGCCACCAGTGTGGGACAGGGTTGGGGCACCGGGGAGCTGTTTTTT,CATSVGQGWGTGELFF
13,TRBD1,TRBV10-3,NA,TRBJ2-7,TGTGCCATCAACGACAGGGGGTCCTACGAGCAGTACTTC,CAINDRGSYEQYF
14,NA,TRBV28,many,TRBJ1-4,TGTGCCAGCAGCTCCACAGGGTTGTTCGGAAAACTGTTTTTT,CASSSTGLFGKLFF
11,NA,TRBV20-1,many,TRBJ2-1,TGCAGTGCTAGAGATGTTCTTGAGCAGTTCTTC,CSARDVLEQFF
13,NA,TRBV6-2/TRBV6-3,few,TRBJ2-7,TGTGCCAGCAGTTACGACAGCACCTACGAGCAGTACTTC,CASSYDSTYEQYF
15,TRBD1,TRBV6-1,many,TRBJ2-1,TGTGCCAGCAGTTATCGGGACAGGAGGAAGAATGAGCAGTTCTTC,CASSYRDRRKNEQFF
13,TRBD1,TRBV20-1,many,TRBJ2-7,TGCAGTGCCTTGGACAGGGGGTACTACGAGCAGTACTTC,CSALDRGYYEQYF
12,NA,TRBV20-1,few,TRBJ2-5,TGCAGTGCTAGGGACGCGAAGGAGACCCAGTACTTC,CSARDAKETQYF
13,NA,TRBV7-2,many,TRBJ1-1,TGTGCCAGCAGCCCGCAGATGAACACTGAAGCTTTCTTT,CASSPQMNTEAFF
15,NA,TRBV20-1,NA,TRBJ2-7,TGCAGTGCTAGAGATCCCTTGGGGGGAGTGCCCGAGCAGTACTTC,CSARDPLGGVPEQYF
13,NA,TRBV11-3,NA,TRBJ1-4,NA,CASSLTVMKNCFF
13,TRBD2,TRBV18,many,TRBJ2-1,TGTGCCAGCTCAGGGACTAGCGGGAAAGAGCAGTTCTTC,CASSGTSGKEQFF
14,NA,TRBV11-2,many,TRBJ2-5,TGTGCCAGCAGCTTAGTAGCGCTGGCCGGGACCCAGTACTTC,CASSLVALAGTQYF
18,TRBD2,TRBV4-2,few,TRBJ2-1,TGTGCCAGCAGCCAAGGTTCTAGCGGGAGTGCAGGGTACAATGAGCAGTTCTTC,CASSQGSSGSAGYNEQFF
15,TRBD2,TRBV20-1,many,TRBJ2-7,TGCAGTGCTAGAGATCCAAGGGGACTAGCCCTCGAGCAGTACTTC,CSARDPRGLALEQYF
12,NA,TRBV7-9,NA,TRBJ2-1,TGTGCCAGCAGCTTGTTTTTAAATGAGCAGTTCTTC,CASSLFLNEQFF
13,NA,TRBV11-2,many,TRBJ2-1,TGTGCCAGCAGCTTGGGGGCGGGCAATGAGCAGTTCTTC,CASSLGAGNEQFF
15,TRBD2,TRBV3-1,NA,TRBJ2-1,TGTGCCAGCAGGCGGGGACTAGCGGGAGGGGATGAGCAGTTCTTC,CASRRGLAGGDEQFF
13,NA,TRBV9,NA,TRBJ1-2,TGTGCCAGCAGCGTAAGAGGGATCTATGGCTACACCTTC,CASSVRGIYGYTF
13,NA,TRBV16,NA,TRBJ2-2,TGTGCCAGCAGCCAATCGAAAGGAGGGGAGCTGTTTTTT,CASSQSKGGELFF
15,TRBD2,TRBV7-2,many,TRBJ2-3,TGTGCCAGCAGCTTGCGACTAGCGGGCACAGATACGCAGTATTTT,CASSLRLAGTDTQYF
15,TRBD2,TRBV28,NA,TRBJ2-7,TGTGCCAGCAGTTTCACCATTGGGACTAGCGACGAGCAGTACTTC,CASSFTIGTSDEQYF
13,TRBD1,TRBV27,many,TRBJ2-7,TGTGCCAGCAGGGACAGGGCCGCCTACGAGCAGTACTTC,CASRDRAAYEQYF
13,NA,TRBV12-3/TRBV12-4,many,TRBJ2-1,TGTGCCAGCAGCCCCAGGGTAGACAATGAGCAGTTCTTC,CASSPRVDNEQFF
11,NA,TRBV20-1,few,TRBJ1-4,TGCAGTGCTATACGTCAGGAAAAACTGTTTTTT,CSAIRQEKLFF
13,NA,TRBV15,NA,TRBJ2-7,TGTGCCACCAGCAGAGATCGGGGTGGCGAGCAGTACTTC,CATSRDRGGEQYF
15,TRBD2,TRBV12-5,NA,TRBJ2-1,TGTGCTAGTGCCGGAGCGGGAGTTAACTACAATGAGCAGTTCTTC,CASAGAGVNYNEQFF
19,NA,TRBV28,few,TRBJ2-1,TGTGCCAGCAAAGGTAGACAGGGGCAAACGGCGGGAGATGGGCATGAGCAGTTCTTC,CASKGRQGQTAGDGHEQFF
15,NA,TRBV6-1,many,TRBJ1-4,TGTGCCAGCAGTGAATGGGGGGGCGGTAATGAAAAACTGTTTTTT,CASSEWGGGNEKLFF
12,NA,TRBV20-1,few,TRBJ2-3,TGCAGTGCCAGAACAGGAGCAGATACGCAGTATTTT,CSARTGADTQYF
14,TRBD1,TRBV6-2/TRBV6-3,few,TRBJ2-7,TGTGCCAGCCATCCCGGGACAGGGGTTCAGGAGCAGTACTTC,CASHPGTGVQEQYF
14,NA,TRBV3-1,many,TRBJ2-1,TGTGCCAGCAGCCCCGCCGCCGGAAGGAATGAGCAGTTCTTC,CASSPAAGRNEQFF
13,NA,TRBV12-3/TRBV12-4,few,TRBJ2-7,TGTGCCAGCGCGACCTCTCCTGGGACCGAGCAGTACTTC,CASATSPGTEQYF
14,NA,TRBV12-3/TRBV12-4,many,TRBJ1-6,TGTGCCAGCAGTCGGACAGTGTGGGACTCACCCCTCCACTTT,CASSRTVWDSPLHF
18,TRBD2,TRBV5-1,few,TRBJ2-3,TGCGCCAGCAGCTTAATCAGACTAGCGGGAGGGAGCACAGATACGCAGTATTTT,CASSLIRLAGGSTDTQYF
16,TRBD2,TRBV11-2,many,TRBJ2-3,TGTGCCAGCAGCTTAAATTCTGGCGGGAGAGGTGGTACGCAGTATTTT,CASSLNSGGRGGTQYF
15,TRBD1,TRBV2,many,TRBJ1-5,TGTGCCAGCAGTGAAGTCACAGGGGGGAATCAGCCCCAGCATTTT,CASSEVTGGNQPQHF
15,TRBD2,TRBV20-1,many,TRBJ2-1,TGCAGTGCTAGTCCCCTTAGCGGGACCCACAATGAGCAGTTCTTC,CSASPLSGTHNEQFF
11,NA,TRBV11-2,many,TRBJ2-7,TGTGCCAGCAGCCCAGGGCCAAAGCAGTACTTC,CASSPGPKQYF
12,NA,TRBV7-9,few,TRBJ2-1,TGTGCCAGCAGCTTAGGAGAAAATGAGCAGTTCTTC,CASSLGENEQFF
13,NA,TRBV15,few,TRBJ2-7,TGTGCCACCAGCAAGTCGGGTACCTACGAGCAGTACTTC,CATSKSGTYEQYF
14,NA,TRBV6-6,many,TRBJ2-5,TGTGCCAGCAGTTACGGGCGGCTCCAAGAGACCCAGTACTTC,CASSYGRLQETQYF
13,NA,TRBV6-4,few,TRBJ2-7,TGTGCCAGCAGTATCGGGCAGGGCTACGAGCAGTACTTC,CASSIGQGYEQYF
16,NA,TRBV5-1,many,TRBJ2-5,TGCGCCAGCAGCGTGGTTGGTGGGGGCGGGCAAGAGACCCAGTACTTC,CASSVVGGGGQETQYF
15,TRBD1,TRBV20-1,many,TRBJ1-4,TGCAGTGCTAGACCCGCGGGACAGGGCAATGAAAAACTGTTTTTT,CSARPAGQGNEKLFF
16,TRBD2,TRBV12-3/TRBV12-4,many,TRBJ2-1,TGTGCCAGCACTAAAATAGCGGGAGGAACCTACAATGAGCAGTTCTTC,CASTKIAGGTYNEQFF
13,TRBD1,TRBV20-1,NA,TRBJ1-6,TGCAGTGCCGACAGGGGGGGTCAATCACCCCTCCACTTT,CSADRGGQSPLHF
13,NA,TRBV6-2/TRBV6-3,NA,TRBJ1-1,TGTGCCAGCAGTTACTCGGGGAAAGGTGAAGCTTTCTTT,CASSYSGKGEAFF